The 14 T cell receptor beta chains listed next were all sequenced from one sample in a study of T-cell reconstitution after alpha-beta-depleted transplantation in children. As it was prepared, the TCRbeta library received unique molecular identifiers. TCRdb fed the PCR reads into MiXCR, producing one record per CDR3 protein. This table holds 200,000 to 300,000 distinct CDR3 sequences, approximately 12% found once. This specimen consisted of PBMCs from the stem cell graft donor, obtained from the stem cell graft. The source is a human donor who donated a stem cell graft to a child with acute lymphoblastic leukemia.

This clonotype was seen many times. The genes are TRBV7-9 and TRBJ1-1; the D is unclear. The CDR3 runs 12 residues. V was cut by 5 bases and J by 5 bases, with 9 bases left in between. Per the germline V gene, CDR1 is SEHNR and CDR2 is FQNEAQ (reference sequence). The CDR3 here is CASSPTGTEAFF. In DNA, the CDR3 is TGTGCCAGCAGCCCGACGGGAACTGAAGCTTTCTTT.

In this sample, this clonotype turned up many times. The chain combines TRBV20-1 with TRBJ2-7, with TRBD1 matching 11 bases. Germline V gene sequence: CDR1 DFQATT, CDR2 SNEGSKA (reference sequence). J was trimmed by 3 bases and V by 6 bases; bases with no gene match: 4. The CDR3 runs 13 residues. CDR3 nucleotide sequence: TGCAGTGCGAGGGACAGGGGGAACTACGAGCAGTACTTC. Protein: CSARDRGNYEQYF.

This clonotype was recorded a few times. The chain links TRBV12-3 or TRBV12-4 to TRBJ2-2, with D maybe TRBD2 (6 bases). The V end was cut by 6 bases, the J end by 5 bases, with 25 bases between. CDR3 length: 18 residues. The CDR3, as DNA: TGTGCCAGCAGGCTAGTACCTGGAACCCCCGGAGGGACCGGGGAGCTGTTTTTT. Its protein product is CASRLVPGTPGGTGELFF.

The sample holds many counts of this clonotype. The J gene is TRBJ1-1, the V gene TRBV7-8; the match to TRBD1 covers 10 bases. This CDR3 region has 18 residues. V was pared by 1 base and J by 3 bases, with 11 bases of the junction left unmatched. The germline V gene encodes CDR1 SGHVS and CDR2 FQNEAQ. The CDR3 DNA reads TGTGCCAGCAGCTTAGTCAGACAGGGGGCGCAGCTTTACACTGAAGCTTTCTTT. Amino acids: CASSLVRQGAQLYTEAFF.

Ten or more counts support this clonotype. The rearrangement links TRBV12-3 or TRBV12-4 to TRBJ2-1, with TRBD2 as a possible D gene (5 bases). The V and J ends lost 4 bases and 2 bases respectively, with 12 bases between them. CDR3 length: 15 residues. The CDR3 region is CASSWPGTTYNEQFF. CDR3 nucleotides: TGTGCCAGCAGTTGGCCGGGAACTACCTACAATGAGCAGTTCTTC.

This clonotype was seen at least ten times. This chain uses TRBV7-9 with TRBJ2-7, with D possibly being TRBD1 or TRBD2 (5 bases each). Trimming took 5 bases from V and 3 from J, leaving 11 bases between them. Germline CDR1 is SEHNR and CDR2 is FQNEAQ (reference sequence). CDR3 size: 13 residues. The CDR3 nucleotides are TGTGCCAGCAGCCCGGGACGCCGCTACGAGCAGTACTTC. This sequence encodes CASSPGRRYEQYF.

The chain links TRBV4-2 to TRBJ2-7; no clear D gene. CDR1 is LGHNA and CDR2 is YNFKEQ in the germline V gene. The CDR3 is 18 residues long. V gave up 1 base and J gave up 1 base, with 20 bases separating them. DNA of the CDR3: TGTGCCAGCAGCCAAGTCCGAGGTTTACGGGCATCATCCTACGAGCAGTACTTC. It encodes CASSQVRGLRASSYEQYF.

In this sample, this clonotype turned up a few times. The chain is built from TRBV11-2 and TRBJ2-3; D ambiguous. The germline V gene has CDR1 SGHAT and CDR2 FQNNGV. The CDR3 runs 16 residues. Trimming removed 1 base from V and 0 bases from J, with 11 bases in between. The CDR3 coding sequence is TGTGCCAGCAGCTTAGTACACACCTCAAGCACAGATACGCAGTATTTT. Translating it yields CASSLVHTSSTDTQYF.

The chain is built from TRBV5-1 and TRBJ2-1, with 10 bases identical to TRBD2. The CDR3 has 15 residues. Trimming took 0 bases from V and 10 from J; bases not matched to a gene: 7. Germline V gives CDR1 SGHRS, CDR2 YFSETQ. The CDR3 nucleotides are TGCGCCAGCAGCTTGGCGCTAGCGGGAGTAAGAGAGCAGTTCTTC. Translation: CASSLALAGVREQFF.

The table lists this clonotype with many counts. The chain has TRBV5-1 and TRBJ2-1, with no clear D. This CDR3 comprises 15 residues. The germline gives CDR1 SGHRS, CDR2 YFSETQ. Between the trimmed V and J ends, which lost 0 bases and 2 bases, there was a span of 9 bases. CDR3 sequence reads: CASSLGRITYNEQFF. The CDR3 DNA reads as TGCGCCAGCAGCTTGGGACGGATAACCTACAATGAGCAGTTCTTC.

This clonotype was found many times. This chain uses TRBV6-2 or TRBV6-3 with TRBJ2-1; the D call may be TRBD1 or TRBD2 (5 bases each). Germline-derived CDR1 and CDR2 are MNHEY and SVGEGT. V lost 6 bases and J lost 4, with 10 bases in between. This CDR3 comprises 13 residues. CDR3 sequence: CASSPGRYNEQFF. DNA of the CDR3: TGTGCCAGCAGCCCGGGACGATACAATGAGCAGTTCTTC.

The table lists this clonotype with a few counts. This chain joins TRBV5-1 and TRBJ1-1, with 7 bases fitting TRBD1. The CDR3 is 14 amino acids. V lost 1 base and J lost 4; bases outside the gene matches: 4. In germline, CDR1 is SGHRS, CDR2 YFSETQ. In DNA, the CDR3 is TGCGCCAGCAGCTTGTCAACAGGGGTCACTGAAGCTTTCTTT. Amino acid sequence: CASSLSTGVTEAFF.

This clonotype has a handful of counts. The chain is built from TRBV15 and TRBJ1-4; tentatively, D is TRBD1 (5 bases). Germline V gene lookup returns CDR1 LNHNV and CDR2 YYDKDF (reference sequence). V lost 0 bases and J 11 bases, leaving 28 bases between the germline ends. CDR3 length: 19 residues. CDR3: CATSRDLGAPGPRGVKLFF. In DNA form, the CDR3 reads TGTGCCACCAGCAGAGACCTCGGGGCCCCCGGACCTCGCGGAGTGAAACTGTTTTTT.

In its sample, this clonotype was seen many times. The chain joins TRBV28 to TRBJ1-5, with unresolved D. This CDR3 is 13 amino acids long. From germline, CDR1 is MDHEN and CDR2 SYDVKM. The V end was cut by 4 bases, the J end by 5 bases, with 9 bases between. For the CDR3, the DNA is TGTGCCAGCAGTTCGGGTCTCGATCAGCCCCAGCATTTT. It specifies CASSSGLDQPQHF.